This T cell receptor (beta chain) was sequenced for a study of molecular identifiers for immune sequencing clone quantification. The wider study: Replicate runs used RNA from roughly 20,000 or 100,000 naive CD8 cells, which was split five ways into aliquots, and four of those aliquots were then sequenced. Overall study results and limits: Spiked TCR RNA from one Jurkat cell reportedly showed up when mixed among 1 million or so naive cells.

As regards this clonotype: Its antigen is undetermined.

The CDR3 is made up of 18 amino acids. Unmatched junction bases numbered 15, after V lost 5 bases and J lost 5 bases. The germline gives CDR1 SEHNR, CDR2 FQNEAQ (reference sequence). Sorting isolated naive CD8 T cells as CD8+CD4-CCR7+CD45RA+ events. TCRdb redid the calling of the PCR reads with MiXCR, one entry per CDR3 protein. The profile shows 97,000 or so distinct CDR3 sequences, about a third of them singletons. This receptor was taken from a human donor in good health. Some libraries in this study had Jurkat cell RNA spiked in. Material: naive CD8+ T cells from blood, with Jurkat cell RNA spiked in. The subset here: FACS-sorted CD8+CD4-CCR7+CD45RA+ naive T cells. The chain recombines TRBV7-9 with TRBJ2-2, with 9 bases that match TRBD2. CDR3 amino acids: CASSQTLMSSGNTGELFF. The CDR3 nucleotides read TGTGCCAGCAGCCAAACGCTGATGTCTAGCGGGAATACCGGGGAGCTGTTTTTT. The complete variable domain, with remaining parts taken from reference TRBV7-9 and TRBJ2-2, reads DTGVSQNPRHKITKRGQNVTFRCDPISEHNRLYWYRQTLGQGPEFLTYFQNEAQLEKSRLLSDRFSAERPKGSFSTLEIQRTEQGDSAMYLCASSQTLMSSGNTGELFFGEGSRLTVL.